Detailed here is one T cell receptor beta chain. The data originate from a study of blood T cell repertoires in COVID-19. Study as a whole: The United States, Italy and Spain provided the acute and convalescent COVID-19 samples. PBMCs, B-cell-depleted T cells, or T cells provided the cDNA or gDNA that made up the material.

In the study's own analysis: The authors estimated nucleated cell counts from reference gene primer amplification. TCRdb's table, derived via immunoSEQ multiplex PCR, lists solely in-frame clones and lacks some. The V and J calls and clone size were taken over from that table, and D and trimming were inferred from the DNA. This sample yields approximately 31,000 clones, of which around 91% are seen a single time; roughly 1.6% belongs to the top ten. CDR1 is MNHEY and CDR2 is SVGAGI in the germline V gene. V was pared by 6 bases and J by 5 bases, with 11 bases of the junction left unmatched. The CDR3 contains 15 residues.

The TCR was taken from a man aged 60 to 69 with active COVID-19. The sequencing input was peripheral blood. The chain is built from TRBV6-5 and TRBJ2-7; TRBD1 agrees at 9 bases. The CDR3 is CASSRKGQGGDEQYF. CDR3 sequence (DNA): TGTGCCAGCAGCAGGAAGGGACAGGGAGGGGACGAGCAGTACTTC.